This entry is about one T cell receptor beta chain. This specimen comes from a study of blood T cell repertoires in COVID-19. The CDR3 spans 16 residues. The ends lost 4 bases at V and 5 bases at J; junction bases unmatched: 11. Germline lookup yields CDR1 SGDLS and CDR2 YYNGEE. Under the authors' procedure: Amplified reference gene primers provided the basis for estimating nucleated cell counts. Repertoires were generated with immunoSEQ multiplex PCR, while TCRdb's copy carries only in-frame clones and drops some. V and J calls and clone size follow that table, whereas D and trimming were derived from the DNA. The profile shows about 140,000 clones, 84% of them singletons.

The specimen was peripheral blood. This chain uses TRBV9 with TRBJ1-2; 10 bases line up with TRBD1. The sequence was obtained from a man aged 55 to 70 with active or convalescent COVID-19. The CDR3 reads CASSTEDRGTLYGYTF. Here the CDR3 DNA reads TGTGCCAGCAGCACCGAGGACAGGGGGACCCTTTATGGCTACACCTTC.